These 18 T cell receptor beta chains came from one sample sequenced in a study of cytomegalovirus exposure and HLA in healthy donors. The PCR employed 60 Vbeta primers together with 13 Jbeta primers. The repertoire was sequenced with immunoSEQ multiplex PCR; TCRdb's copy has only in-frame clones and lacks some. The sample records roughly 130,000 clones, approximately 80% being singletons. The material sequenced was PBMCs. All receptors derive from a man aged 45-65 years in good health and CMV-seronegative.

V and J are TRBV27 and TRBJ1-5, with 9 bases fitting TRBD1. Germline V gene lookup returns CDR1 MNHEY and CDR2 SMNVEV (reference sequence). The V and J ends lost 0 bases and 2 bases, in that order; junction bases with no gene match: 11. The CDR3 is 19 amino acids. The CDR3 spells CASSLSSWGQGWRNQPQHF. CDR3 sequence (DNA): TGTGCCAGCAGTTTATCTAGTTGGGGACAGGGTTGGCGCAATCAGCCCCAGCATTTT.

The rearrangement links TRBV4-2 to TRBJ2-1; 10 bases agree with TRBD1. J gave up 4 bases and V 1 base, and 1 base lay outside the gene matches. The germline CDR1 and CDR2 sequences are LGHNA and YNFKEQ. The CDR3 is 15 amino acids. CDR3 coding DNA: TGTGCCAGCAGCCAAGTGGGACAGGGGTACAATGAGCAGTTCTTC. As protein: CASSQVGQGYNEQFF.

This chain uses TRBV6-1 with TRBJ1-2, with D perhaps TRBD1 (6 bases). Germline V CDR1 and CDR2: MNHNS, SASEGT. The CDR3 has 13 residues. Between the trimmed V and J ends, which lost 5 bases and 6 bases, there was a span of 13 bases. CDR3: CASSRTAGDGYTF. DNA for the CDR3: TGTGCCAGCAGTCGGACTGCAGGGGATGGCTACACCTTC.

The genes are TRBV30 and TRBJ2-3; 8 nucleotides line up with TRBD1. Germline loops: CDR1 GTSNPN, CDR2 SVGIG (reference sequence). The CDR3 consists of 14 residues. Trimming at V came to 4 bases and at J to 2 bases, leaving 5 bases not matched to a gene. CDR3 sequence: CAWNNRGFTDTQYF. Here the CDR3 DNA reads TGTGCCTGGAATAACAGGGGGTTCACAGATACGCAGTATTTT.

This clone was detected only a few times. CDR3 DNA sequence: TGTGCCATCAGTGTTAGAGGGGGGGAATCCGGGGAGCTGTTTTTT. This translates into CAISVRGGESGELFF. The chain carries TRBV10-3 and TRBJ2-2; D is perhaps TRBD2 (7 bases). Germline values: CDR1 ENHRY, CDR2 SYGVKD. The CDR3 has 15 residues. V was cut by 4 bases and J by 6 bases, with 15 bases left in between.

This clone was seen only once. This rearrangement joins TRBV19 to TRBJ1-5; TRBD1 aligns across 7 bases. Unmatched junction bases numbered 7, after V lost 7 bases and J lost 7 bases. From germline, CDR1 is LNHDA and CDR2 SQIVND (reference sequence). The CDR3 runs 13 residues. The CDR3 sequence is CASMGQRRQPQHF. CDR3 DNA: TGTGCCAGTATGGGACAGAGGCGCCAGCCCCAGCATTTT.

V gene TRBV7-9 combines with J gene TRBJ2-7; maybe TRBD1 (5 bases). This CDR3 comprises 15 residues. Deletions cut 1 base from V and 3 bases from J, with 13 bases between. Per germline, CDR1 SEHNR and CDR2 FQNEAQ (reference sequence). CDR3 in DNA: TGTGCCAGCAGCTTAGGTCAGGGTAGAGTCTACGAGCAGTACTTC. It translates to CASSLGQGRVYEQYF.

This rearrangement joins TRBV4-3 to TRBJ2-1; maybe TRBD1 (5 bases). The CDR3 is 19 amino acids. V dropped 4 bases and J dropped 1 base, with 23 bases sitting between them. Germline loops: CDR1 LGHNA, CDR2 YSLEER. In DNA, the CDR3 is TGCGCCAGCAGCCCCGACGAGTCCAGGGTGCCCTCGTCCTACAATGAGCAGTTCTTC. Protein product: CASSPDESRVPSSYNEQFF.

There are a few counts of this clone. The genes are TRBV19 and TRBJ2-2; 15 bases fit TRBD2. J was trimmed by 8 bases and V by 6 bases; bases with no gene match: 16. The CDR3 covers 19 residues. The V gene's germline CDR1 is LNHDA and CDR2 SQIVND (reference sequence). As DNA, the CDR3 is TGTGCCAGTAGGGGGCTCGGAGGACTAGCGGGGGGGCCGCGGGGGGAGCTGTTTTTT. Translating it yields CASRGLGGLAGGPRGELFF.

The CDR3 DNA is TGTGCCAGTGGTTTGATACAGGGATACTACACCTTC. This gives the protein CASGLIQGYYTF. The rearrangement joins TRBV19 to TRBJ1-2, with D possibly TRBD1 on 6 matching bases. V was shortened by 8 bases and J by 10 bases, with 17 bases between the two germline ends. Germline CDR1 and CDR2: LNHDA and SQIVND (reference sequence). This CDR3 has 12 residues.

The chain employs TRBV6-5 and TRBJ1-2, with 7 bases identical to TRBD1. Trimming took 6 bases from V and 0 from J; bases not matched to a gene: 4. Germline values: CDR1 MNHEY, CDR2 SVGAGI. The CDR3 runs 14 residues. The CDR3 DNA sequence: TGTGCCAGCAGACCCGGGACAGCTAACTATGGCTACACCTTC. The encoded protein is CASRPGTANYGYTF.

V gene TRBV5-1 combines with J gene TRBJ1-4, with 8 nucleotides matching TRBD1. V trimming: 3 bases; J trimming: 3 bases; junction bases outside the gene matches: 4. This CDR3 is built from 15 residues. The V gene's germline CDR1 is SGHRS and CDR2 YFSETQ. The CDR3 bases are TGCGCCAGCAGCTCAGGGGGCGCGGCTAATGAAAAACTGTTTTTT. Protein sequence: CASSSGGAANEKLFF. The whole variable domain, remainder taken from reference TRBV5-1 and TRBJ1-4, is KAGVTQTPRYLIKTRGQQVTLSCSPISGHRSVSWYQQTPGQGLQFLFEYFSETQRNKGNFPGRFSGRQFSNSRSEMNVSTLELGDSALYLCASSSGGAANEKLFFGSGTQLSVL.

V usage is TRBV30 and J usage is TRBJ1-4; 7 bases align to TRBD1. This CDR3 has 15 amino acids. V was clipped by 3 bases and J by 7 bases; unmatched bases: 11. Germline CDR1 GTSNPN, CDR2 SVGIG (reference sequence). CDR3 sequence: CAWSPVEGAFEKLFF. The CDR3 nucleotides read TGTGCCTGGAGCCCGGTGGAGGGGGCTTTTGAAAAACTGTTTTTT.

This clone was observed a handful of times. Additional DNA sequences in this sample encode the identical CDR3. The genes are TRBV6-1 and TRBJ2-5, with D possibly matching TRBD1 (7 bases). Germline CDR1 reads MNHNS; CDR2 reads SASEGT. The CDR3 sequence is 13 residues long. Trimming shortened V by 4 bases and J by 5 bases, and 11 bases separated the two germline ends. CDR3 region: CASSARGRETQYF. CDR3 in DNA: TGTGCCAGCAGTGCCAGGGGGAGGGAGACCCAGTACTTC.

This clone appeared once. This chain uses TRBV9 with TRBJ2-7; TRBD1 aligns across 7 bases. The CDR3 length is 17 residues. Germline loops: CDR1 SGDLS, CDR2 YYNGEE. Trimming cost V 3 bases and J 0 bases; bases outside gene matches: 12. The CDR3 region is CASSEGSGGFSSYEQYF. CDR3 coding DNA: TGTGCCAGCAGCGAGGGCTCAGGGGGATTTAGCTCCTACGAGCAGTACTTC.

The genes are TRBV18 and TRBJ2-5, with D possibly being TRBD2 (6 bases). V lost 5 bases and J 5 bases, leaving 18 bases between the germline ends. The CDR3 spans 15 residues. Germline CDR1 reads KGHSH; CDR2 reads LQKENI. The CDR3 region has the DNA TGTGCCAGCTCAACGAACCAGGGAGGTGGGGAGACCCAGTACTTC. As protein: CASSTNQGGGETQYF. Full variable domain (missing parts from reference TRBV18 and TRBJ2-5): NAGVMQNPRHLVRRRGQEARLRCSPMKGHSHVYWYRQLPEEGLKFMVYLQKENIIDESGMPKERFSAEFPKEGPSILRIQQVVRGDSAAYFCASSTNQGGGETQYFGPGTRLLVL.

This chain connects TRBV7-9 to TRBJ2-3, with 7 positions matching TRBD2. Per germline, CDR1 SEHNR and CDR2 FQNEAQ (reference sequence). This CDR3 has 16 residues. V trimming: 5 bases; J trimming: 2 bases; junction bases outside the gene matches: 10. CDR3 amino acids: CASSRTTGGYTDTQYF. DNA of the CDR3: TGTGCCAGCAGCCGAACAACGGGGGGTTACACAGATACGCAGTATTTT.

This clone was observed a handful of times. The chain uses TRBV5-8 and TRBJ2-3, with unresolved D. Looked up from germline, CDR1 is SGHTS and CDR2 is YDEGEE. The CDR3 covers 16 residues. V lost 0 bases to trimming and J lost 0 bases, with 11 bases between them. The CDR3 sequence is CASSLGAYASTDTQYF. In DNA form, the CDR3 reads TGTGCCAGCAGCTTGGGTGCCTACGCCAGCACAGATACGCAGTATTTT.